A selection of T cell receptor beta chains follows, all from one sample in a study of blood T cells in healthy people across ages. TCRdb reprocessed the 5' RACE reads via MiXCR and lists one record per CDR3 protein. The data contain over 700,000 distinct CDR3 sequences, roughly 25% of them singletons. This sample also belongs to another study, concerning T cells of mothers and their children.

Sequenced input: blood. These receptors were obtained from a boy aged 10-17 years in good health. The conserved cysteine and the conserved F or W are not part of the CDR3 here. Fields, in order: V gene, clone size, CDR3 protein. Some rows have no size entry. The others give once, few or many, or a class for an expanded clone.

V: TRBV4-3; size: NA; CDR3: ASSQDRLQETQY
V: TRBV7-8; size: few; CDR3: ASSLLYGSSYEQY
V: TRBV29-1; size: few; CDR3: SVDRDGYT
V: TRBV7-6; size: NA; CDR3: ASSQGGADYNEQF
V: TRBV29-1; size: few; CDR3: SAPLWGAGAF
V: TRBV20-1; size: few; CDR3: SASPLQRQETQY
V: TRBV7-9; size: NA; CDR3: ASSSTGGLGYT
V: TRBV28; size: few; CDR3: ASSSPWSYNEQF
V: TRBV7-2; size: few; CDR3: ASSLRPAGGHTGELF
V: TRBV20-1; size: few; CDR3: SATKGTGGSGETQY
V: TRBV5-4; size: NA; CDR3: ASSAGTSGRAYEQY
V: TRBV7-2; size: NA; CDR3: ASSLVLAVSYEQY
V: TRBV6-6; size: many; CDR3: ASSYASGTGTDTQY
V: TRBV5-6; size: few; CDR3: ASSLSVGNMKQY
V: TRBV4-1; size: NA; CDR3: ASSQDRASGNEQF
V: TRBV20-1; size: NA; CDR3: SAGLAGNIQY
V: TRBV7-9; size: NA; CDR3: ASSLQGPDISEAF